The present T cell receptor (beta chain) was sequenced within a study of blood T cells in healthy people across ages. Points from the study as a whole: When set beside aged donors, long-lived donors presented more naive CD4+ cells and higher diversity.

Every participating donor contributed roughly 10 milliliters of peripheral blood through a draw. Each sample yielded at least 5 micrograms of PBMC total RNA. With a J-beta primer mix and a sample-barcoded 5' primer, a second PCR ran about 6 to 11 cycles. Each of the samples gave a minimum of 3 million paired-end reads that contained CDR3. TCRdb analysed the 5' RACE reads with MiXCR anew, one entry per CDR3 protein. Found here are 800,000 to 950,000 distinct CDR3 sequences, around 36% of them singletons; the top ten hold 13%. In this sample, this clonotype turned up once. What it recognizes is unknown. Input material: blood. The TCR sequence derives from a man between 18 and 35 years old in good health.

Here the CDR3 DNA reads TGTGCCAGCGGGATGGGGATGGACCCGTCGCAAGAGACCCAGTTCTTC. Its translation is CASGMGMDPSQETQFF. This chain uses TRBV12-3 or TRBV12-4 with TRBJ2-1; no reliable D call. The length of the CDR3 is 16 residues. V was pared by 8 bases and J by 13 bases, with 30 bases between.